A selection of T cell receptor beta chains follows, all from one sample in a study of control samples from healthy donors and cancer patients. The method was immunoSEQ multiplex PCR; TCRdb's version includes in-frame clones alone and lacks a portion of them. The sample has fewer than 200,000 clones, over 85% seen once. The specimen sequenced was blood. Every receptor here comes from a man aged 25-45 years in good health. Both conserved end residues are part of each CDR3. The D gene is left open where the match is weak. Clone size is stated in some rows and not others, as once, few, many or a class when expanded.

size,J,D,V,DNA,CDR3
NA,TRBJ2-7,NA,TRBV12-3/TRBV12-4,TGTGCCAGCAGTTTATTTTTATTTCGCGAGCAGTACTTC,CASSLFLFREQYF
NA,TRBJ2-7,TRBD1,TRBV27,TGTGCCAGCAGTCCAGCCCCAGGACAGGGAACTTCCTACGAGCAGTACTTC,CASSPAPGQGTSYEQYF
NA,TRBJ2-7,TRBD2,TRBV7-2,TGTGCCAGCAGCCTAGCGGGGGGGCCTAGATACGAGCAGTACTTC,CASSLAGGPRYEQYF
NA,TRBJ1-4,TRBD1,TRBV6-5,TGTGCCAGCAGCGTGGACAGGGGGCGGGAAAAACTGTTTTTT,CASSVDRGREKLFF
NA,TRBJ1-5,NA,TRBV24-1,TGTGCCACCAGTGAAAGTAATGGTCAGCCCCAGCATTTT,CATSESNGQPQHF
once,TRBJ2-3,TRBD2,TRBV3-1/TRBV3-2,TGTGCCAGCAGCATACGGACTAGCGGGGGGGGGCGTACGCAGTATTTT,CASSIRTSGGGRTQYF
NA,TRBJ1-2,NA,TRBV27,TGTGCCAGCAGTTTATACCCTCGGGGGGCCTATGGCTACACCTTC,CASSLYPRGAYGYTF
NA,TRBJ1-1,NA,TRBV19,TGTGCCAGTAGTTTGGGACGCCAGGACCCTGAAGCTTTCTTT,CASSLGRQDPEAFF
NA,TRBJ1-2,TRBD1,TRBV7-2,TGTGCCAGCAGCCCGAAGGGGACAGAGAACTATGGCTACACCTTC,CASSPKGTENYGYTF
NA,TRBJ1-5,NA,TRBV28,TGTGCCAGCAGCACAACCGGGACTTTCAATCAGCCCCAGCATTTT,CASSTTGTFNQPQHF
NA,TRBJ2-2,NA,TRBV5-5,TGTGCCAGCAGCTTGGACGCGGGCACCGGGGAGCTGTTTTTT,CASSLDAGTGELFF
NA,TRBJ1-5,NA,TRBV19,TGTGCCAGTAGCTTCGGGGTTCAGCCCCAGCATTTT,CASSFGVQPQHF
NA,TRBJ2-7,TRBD1,TRBV2,TGTGCCAGCAGTGGGACCCGACAGGGGCACGAGCAGTACTTC,CASSGTRQGHEQYF
NA,TRBJ1-5,NA,TRBV6-6,TGTGCCAGCAGACTACGACAGGAGTCTCAGCCCCAGCATTTT,CASRLRQESQPQHF
NA,TRBJ2-1,TRBD2,TRBV6-5,TGTGCCAGCAGTCCGATAGGACTAGCGGGAGATGAGCAGTTCTTC,CASSPIGLAGDEQFF
NA,TRBJ2-1,NA,TRBV14,TGTGCCAGCAGCCGGAAAATTAACGGAGAGCAGTTCTTC,CASSRKINGEQFF
NA,TRBJ2-1,TRBD2,TRBV7-6,TGTGCCAGCAGTCCAATAGCGGGGCTTTACAATGAGCAGTTCTTC,CASSPIAGLYNEQFF
NA,TRBJ2-3,TRBD2,TRBV6-1,TGTGCCAGCAGTGACGGGGGGGCGATAGATACGCAGTATTTT,CASSDGGAIDTQYF
NA,TRBJ2-5,NA,TRBV20-1,TGCAGCGCCGTATTCGGGGAGACCCAGTACTTC,CSAVFGETQYF
NA,TRBJ1-2,TRBD1,TRBV7-9,TGTGCCAGCAGCCCGACAGGGGTTAACTATGGCTACACCTTC,CASSPTGVNYGYTF
NA,TRBJ1-1,NA,TRBV7-2,TGTGCCAGCAGTGGTCGGCGGATGAACACTGAAGCTTTCTTT,CASSGRRMNTEAFF
once,TRBJ2-3,NA,TRBV21-1,TGTGCCAACCCAGAGACAGTTAGCACAGATACGCAGTATTTT,CANPETVSTDTQYF
NA,TRBJ1-6,TRBD1,TRBV27,TGTGCCAGCAGTTTACAGGGGGGCAATTCACCCCTCCACTTT,CASSLQGGNSPLHF
NA,TRBJ2-5,NA,TRBV2,TGTGCCAGCAGTGTGGGGGCAGAGACCCAGTACTTC,CASSVGAETQYF
NA,TRBJ2-7,NA,TRBV19,TGTGCCAGTAGTATAGGAGGCTACGAGCAGTACTTC,CASSIGGYEQYF
NA,TRBJ2-1,NA,TRBV3-1/TRBV3-2,TGTGCCAGCAGCCAGGCAAATGAGCAGTTCTTC,CASSQANEQFF
NA,TRBJ1-4,TRBD1,TRBV6-5,TGTGCCAGCAATGCCCGGGACAGGGAGAAAAAACTATTTTTT,CASNARDREKKLFF
NA,TRBJ2-5,NA,TRBV7-9,TGTGCCAGCAGCTTAGCGCAGGGTTTAAGGGAGACCCAGTACTTC,CASSLAQGLRETQYF
NA,TRBJ2-3,NA,TRBV7-9,TGTGCCAGCAGTGGGACTTATGACACAGATACGCAGTATTTT,CASSGTYDTDTQYF
NA,TRBJ1-1,NA,TRBV4-3,TGCGCCAGCAGCCAAGATGTGCCAGGGAGGGCGAACACTGAAGCTTTCTTT,CASSQDVPGRANTEAFF
NA,TRBJ1-5,TRBD1,TRBV6-5,TGTGCCAGCAGAGGGACAGGCTGGAATCAGCCCCAGCATTTT,CASRGTGWNQPQHF
NA,TRBJ1-2,TRBD1,TRBV6-1,TGTGCCAGCAGGGAAGGGGCGACAGGGATGTATGGCTACACCTTC,CASREGATGMYGYTF
NA,TRBJ1-4,NA,TRBV3-1/TRBV3-2,TGTGCCAGCAGCCAAGGGACAGTTAATGAAAAACTGTTTTTT,CASSQGTVNEKLFF
NA,TRBJ2-1,TRBD1,TRBV2,TGTGCCAGCAGCCGGGACAGGGGTGCCCATGAGCAGTTCTTC,CASSRDRGAHEQFF
NA,TRBJ1-5,NA,TRBV3-1/TRBV3-2,TGTGCCAGCAGCCAATTGGTGACGGATCAGCCCCAGCATTTT,CASSQLVTDQPQHF
NA,TRBJ2-7,NA,TRBV6-1,TGTGCCAGCAGTGAATTGTACGTCGCCAGGGGTTACGAGCAGTACTTC,CASSELYVARGYEQYF
few,TRBJ2-7,TRBD1,TRBV5-1,TGCGCCAGCAGATCCGGGACAGGACCCTACGAGCAGTACTTC,CASRSGTGPYEQYF
NA,TRBJ2-1,TRBD2,TRBV9,TGTGCCAGCAGCCCGCGACTAGCGGGAAACAATGAGCAGTTCTTC,CASSPRLAGNNEQFF
NA,TRBJ2-2,TRBD1,TRBV5-6,TGTGCCAGCAGCTTGACAGGGGGCGCCGGGGAGCTGTTTTTT,CASSLTGGAGELFF
NA,TRBJ2-2,NA,TRBV5-1,TGCGCCAGCAGCTTGAGGGGGAACACCGGGGAGCTGTTTTTT,CASSLRGNTGELFF
NA,TRBJ1-5,NA,TRBV30,TGTGCCTGGAGTGTAGAGAGCAATCAGCCCCAGCATTTT,CAWSVESNQPQHF
once,TRBJ1-6,NA,TRBV4-1,TGCGCCAGCAGCCAAGGGACGGGGGGGAATTCACCCCTCCACTTT,CASSQGTGGNSPLHF
NA,TRBJ2-7,NA,TRBV19,TGTGCCAGTAGTATATACGGGAAAGGGGACTCCTACGAGCAGTACTTC,CASSIYGKGDSYEQYF
NA,TRBJ2-7,NA,TRBV9,TGTGCCAGCAGCGTAGGGGGCGGCCAGACTATCTACGAGCAGTACTTC,CASSVGGGQTIYEQYF
NA,TRBJ2-5,NA,TRBV5-1,TGCGCCAGCAGCTTGGACCCGGGGGCGGAAGAGACCCAGTACTTC,CASSLDPGAEETQYF